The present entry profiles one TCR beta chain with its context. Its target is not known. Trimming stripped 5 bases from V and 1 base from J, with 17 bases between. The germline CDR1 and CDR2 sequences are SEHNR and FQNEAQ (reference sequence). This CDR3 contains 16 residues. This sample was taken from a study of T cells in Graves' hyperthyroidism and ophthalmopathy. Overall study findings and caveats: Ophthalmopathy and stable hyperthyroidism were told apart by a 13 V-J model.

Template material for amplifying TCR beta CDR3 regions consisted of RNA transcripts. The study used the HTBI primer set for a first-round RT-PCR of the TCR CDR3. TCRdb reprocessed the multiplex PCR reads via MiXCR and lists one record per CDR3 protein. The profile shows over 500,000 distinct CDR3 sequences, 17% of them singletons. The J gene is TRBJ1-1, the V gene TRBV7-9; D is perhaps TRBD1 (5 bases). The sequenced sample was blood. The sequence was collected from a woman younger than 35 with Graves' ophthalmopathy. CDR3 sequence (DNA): TGTGCCAGCAGCACCATCCTGGGGCAGGGGAACACTGAAGCTTTCTTT. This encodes CASSTILGQGNTEAFF.